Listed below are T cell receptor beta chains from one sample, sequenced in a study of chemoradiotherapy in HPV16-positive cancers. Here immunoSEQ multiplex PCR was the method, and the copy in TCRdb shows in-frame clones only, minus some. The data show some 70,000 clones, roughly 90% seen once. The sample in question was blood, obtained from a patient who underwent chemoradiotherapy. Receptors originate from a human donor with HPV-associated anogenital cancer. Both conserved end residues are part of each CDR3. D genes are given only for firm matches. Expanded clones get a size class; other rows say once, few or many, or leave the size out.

CASSPIGAGENTGELFF TGTGCCAGCAGTCCCATCGGAGCGGGAGAGAACACCGGGGAGCTGTTTTTT TRBJ2-2 TRBD2 TRBV11-3 -
CASSRQGGPGELFF TGTGCCAGCAGCCGCCAGGGGGGCCCCGGGGAGCTGTTTTTT TRBJ2-2 - TRBV5-6 -
CASSPRGLGQPQHF TGTGCCAGCAGCCCCAGGGGGCTGGGTCAGCCCCAGCATTTT TRBJ1-5 TRBD1 TRBV11-1 -
CASSSEGGAGDTQYF TGTGCCAGCAGCTCCGAAGGGGGCGCGGGAGATACGCAGTATTTT TRBJ2-3 TRBD1 TRBV5-3 -
CASSYGGQGDYGYTF TGTGCCAGCAGTTACGGAGGGCAGGGGGACTATGGCTACACCTTC TRBJ1-2 TRBD1 TRBV6-5 -
CASTWTGPNQPQHF TGTGCCAGCACATGGACGGGGCCCAATCAGCCCCAGCATTTT TRBJ1-5 - TRBV6-1 once
CASSLGGWSAHEQYF TGTGCCAGCAGCTTAGGGGGGTGGTCCGCCCACGAGCAGTACTTC TRBJ2-7 - TRBV13 -
CASSSISRRGPREHQPQHF TGTGCCAGCAGCAGTATTTCGAGAAGGGGGCCTCGGGAGCATCAGCCCCAGCATTTT TRBJ1-5 - TRBV21-1 -
CASSLQVNTEAFF TGTGCCAGCAGTTTACAGGTTAACACTGAAGCTTTCTTT TRBJ1-1 - TRBV6-5 -
CASSSAGQLRRSPLHF TGTGCCAGCAGTTCCGCGGGACAGCTTCGGCGTTCACCCCTCCACTTT TRBJ1-6 TRBD1 TRBV6-5 -
CASTLVRANVLTF TGTGCCAGCACCCTTGTGAGGGCCAACGTCCTGACTTTC TRBJ2-6 - TRBV16 -
CASSYSSRDYGYTF TGTGCCAGCAGTTACTCGAGCAGGGACTATGGCTACACCTTC TRBJ1-2 - TRBV6-5 -
CASSQAAGGLGTGELFF TGCGCCAGCAGCCAAGCGGCAGGGGGCCTTGGAACCGGGGAGCTGTTTTTT TRBJ2-2 TRBD1 TRBV4-1 -
CASSIVAGAYEQYF TGTGCCAGTAGTATAGTAGCGGGAGCCTACGAGCAGTACTTC TRBJ2-7 TRBD2 TRBV19 -
CASSRLAGGTDTQYF TGCGCCAGCAGCCGACTAGCGGGGGGCACAGATACGCAGTATTTT TRBJ2-3 TRBD2 TRBV4-1 -
CASSLRGTYNSPLHF TGTGCCAGCAGCTTGCGGGGAACCTATAATTCACCCCTCCACTTT TRBJ1-6 - TRBV5-8 -
CASSQARDSPYNEQFF TGTGCCAGCAGCCAAGCCCGGGACAGTCCCTACAATGAGCAGTTCTTC TRBJ2-1 TRBD1 TRBV4-2 once
CAIRGGAADTQYF TGTGCCATCAGGGGGGGGGCCGCAGATACGCAGTATTTT TRBJ2-3 - TRBV6-5 -
CASSYSIQETQYF TGTGCCAGCAGTTACTCCATCCAAGAGACCCAGTACTTC TRBJ2-5 - TRBV6-5 -
CASSLVGAEYYGYTF TGCGCCAGCAGCTTGGTAGGTGCAGAGTACTATGGCTACACCTTC TRBJ1-2 - TRBV5-1 -
CASSPGSNTEAFF TGTGCCAGCAGCCCAGGGAGTAACACTGAAGCTTTCTTT TRBJ1-1 - TRBV11-3 -
CASSLAVGRDYGYTF TGCGCCAGCAGCTTGGCCGTCGGGAGGGACTATGGCTACACCTTC TRBJ1-2 - TRBV5-1 -
CASSKGGQDSGANVLTF TGTGCCAGTAGTAAAGGCGGACAGGACTCTGGGGCCAACGTCCTGACTTTC TRBJ2-6 TRBD1 TRBV19 -
CASSLEGARGTDTQYF TGTGCCAGCAGCCTCGAAGGGGCGCGGGGCACAGATACGCAGTATTTT TRBJ2-3 - TRBV11-3 few
CASSLDRGSYGYTF TGCGCCAGCAGCTTGGACAGGGGTAGCTATGGCTACACCTTC TRBJ1-2 TRBD1 TRBV5-1 -
CASSPAPGTGASGYGYTF TGTGCCAGCAGCCCGGCCCCCGGGACAGGGGCTTCTGGCTATGGCTACACCTTC TRBJ1-2 TRBD1 TRBV7-2 -
CAWWDRGHGYTF TGTGCCTGGTGGGACAGGGGGCACGGCTACACCTTC TRBJ1-2 TRBD1 TRBV30 -
CASSEGRVGNEQFF TGTGCCAGCAGCGAGGGCCGAGTAGGCAATGAGCAGTTCTTC TRBJ2-1 - TRBV7-3 -
CASSLSSQETQYF TGCGCCAGCAGCCTCAGTTCCCAAGAGACCCAGTACTTC TRBJ2-5 - TRBV4-1 -
CASSTQTAVGEQYF TGTGCCAGTAGTACCCAGACGGCAGTGGGCGAGCAGTACTTC TRBJ2-7 - TRBV19 -
CASSLGGGSYNEQFF TGTGCCAGCAGCTTAGGCGGGGGGTCCTACAATGAGCAGTTCTTC TRBJ2-1 TRBD2 TRBV7-3 -
CASSFGGNYGYTF TGTGCCAGCAGTTTTGGTGGCAACTATGGCTACACCTTC TRBJ1-2 - TRBV28 medium-sized
CASRQMGGLLYEQYF TGTGCCAGTAGACAAATGGGCGGTCTTCTCTACGAGCAGTACTTC TRBJ2-7 - TRBV19 once
CASRSEVEAFF TGCGCCAGCAGATCTGAGGTTGAAGCTTTCTTT TRBJ1-1 - TRBV5-1 -
CAWSPRGDQPQHF TGTGCCTGGAGCCCTAGGGGGGATCAGCCCCAGCATTTT TRBJ1-5 - TRBV30 -
CASSIQDTSGNSPLHF TGTGCCAGTAGTATCCAGGACACATCTGGGAATTCACCCCTCCACTTT TRBJ1-6 - TRBV19 once
CASSATNRQETQYF TGTGCCAGCAGCGCAACTAATCGTCAGGAGACCCAGTACTTC TRBJ2-5 - TRBV9 -
CASSQDGDRVNEQFF TGTGCCAGCAGCCAAGACGGGGACAGGGTCAATGAGCAGTTCTTC TRBJ2-1 TRBD1 TRBV4-2 -
CASSETGKGKTEAFF TGTGCCAGCTCAGAAACAGGGAAGGGAAAAACTGAAGCTTTCTTT TRBJ1-1 - TRBV18 -
CASSLGGYREDEQFF TGTGCCAGCAGCTTAGGGGGATACAGGGAAGATGAGCAGTTCTTC TRBJ2-1 - TRBV11-3 -
CASSPRTSGQSYNEQFF TGTGCCAGCAGCCCGAGGACTAGCGGGCAATCCTACAATGAGCAGTTCTTC TRBJ2-1 TRBD2 TRBV11-2 -
CASSRTGGDLYGYTF TGTGCCAGCAGTCGGACAGGGGGCGACCTCTATGGCTACACCTTC TRBJ1-2 TRBD1 TRBV7-2 -
CASGLGPYEQYF TGTGCCAGCGGACTAGGTCCCTACGAGCAGTACTTC TRBJ2-7 TRBD2 TRBV6-1 -
CASSTRQGPYEQYF TGTGCCAGCAGCACCCGACAGGGACCCTACGAGCAGTACTTC TRBJ2-7 TRBD1 TRBV13 -
CASSFTGGGNEQFF TGTGCCAGCAGCTTTACAGGGGGCGGGAATGAGCAGTTCTTC TRBJ2-1 TRBD1 TRBV5-5 -
CASSRDLGGETQYF TGTGCCAGCAGCAGGGATCTTGGGGGGGAGACCCAGTACTTC TRBJ2-5 - TRBV11-2 -
CASSESGGRAPQYF TGTGCCAGCTCAGAATCTGGTGGGCGCGCCCCGCAGTATTTT TRBJ2-3 - TRBV18 -
CASSLGGFPTKQYF TGTGCCAGCAGCTTAGGAGGTTTCCCTACGAAGCAGTACTTC TRBJ2-7 - TRBV7-9 -
CASSDFTSGSSEQYF TGTGCCAGCAGTGACTTTACTAGCGGGAGCAGCGAGCAGTACTTC TRBJ2-7 TRBD2 TRBV6-4 -
CASSATGPTYEQYF TGTGCCAGCAGCGCGACAGGGCCGACCTACGAGCAGTACTTC TRBJ2-7 TRBD1 TRBV7-8 -
CASSLWYGGNEKLFF TGTGCCAGCAGCTTATGGTACGGGGGCAATGAAAAACTGTTTTTT TRBJ1-4 - TRBV11-2 -
CASKFHVTGGENTEAFF TGCGCCAGCAAGTTTCATGTTACAGGGGGGGAGAACACTGAAGCTTTCTTT TRBJ1-1 TRBD1 TRBV10-2 -